This T cell receptor beta chain was found in a study of T-cell reconstitution after alpha-beta-depleted transplantation in children. Unique molecular identifiers were built into the TCRbeta library. TCRdb itself ran the PCR reads through MiXCR, one entry per CDR3 protein. The sample has about 300,000 distinct CDR3 sequences; around 10% are singletons. CDR1 LGHNA and CDR2 YSLEER come from the germline V gene. Trimming stripped 0 bases from V and 2 bases from J, with 10 bases between. The CDR3 spans 15 residues. Whole-study findings and limits: About two months after transplant, alpha-beta T cells reportedly came from several hundred expanded graft clones.

There are many counts of this clonotype. Its antigen is as yet unknown. This sequence originates from a boy younger than two with acute myeloid leukemia, due to receive a stem cell transplant. The V call is TRBV4-3, the J call TRBJ2-5; a possible D gene is TRBD1 (7 bases). The sample was PBMCs, taken before TCRalphabeta/CD19-depleted stem cell transplant. The CDR3 here is CASSQDSGGQETQYF. CDR3 nucleotides: TGCGCCAGCAGCCAAGATTCAGGGGGGCAAGAGACCCAGTACTTC.